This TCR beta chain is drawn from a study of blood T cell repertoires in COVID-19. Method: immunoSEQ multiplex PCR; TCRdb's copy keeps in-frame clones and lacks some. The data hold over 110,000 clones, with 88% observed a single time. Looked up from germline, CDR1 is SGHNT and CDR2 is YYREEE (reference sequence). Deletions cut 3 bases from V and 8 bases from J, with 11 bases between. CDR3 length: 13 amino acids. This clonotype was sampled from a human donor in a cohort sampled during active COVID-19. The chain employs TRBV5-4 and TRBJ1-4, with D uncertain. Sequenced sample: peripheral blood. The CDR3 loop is CASSSYSGEKLFF. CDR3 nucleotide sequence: TGTGCCAGCAGCTCCTACAGTGGAGAAAAACTGTTTTTT.